One sample yielded the 5 T cell receptor beta chains listed below, sequenced in a study of OX40 agonist ivuxolimab in advanced cancers. Libraries came from the immunoSEQ multiplex PCR assay. The table comes from immuneACCESS by way of TCRdb, which keeps in-frame sequences with V and J called. Part of the clones is missing from these tables; in studies checked, under half for an unresolved V gene and the rest for unknown reasons. This sample is represented by about 63,000 clones; approximately 91% of them were singletons. The ten largest clones capture approximately 0.78% of the sample. The material was CD4+ or CD8+ T cells sorted from blood, obtained in a trial of the OX40 agonist ivuxolimab. The receptors originated from an adult with an advanced solid tumor such as melanoma, head and neck, liver or kidney cancer.

V and J are TRBV25-1 and TRBJ2-5; D gene ambiguous. Trimming left V 3 bases short and J 13 bases short, with 21 bases between. The CDR3 consists of 14 residues. Per the germline V gene, CDR1 is MGHDK and CDR2 is SYGVNS. CDR3 sequence: CASSDGLRSGSTYF. The CDR3 DNA reads TGTGCCAGCAGTGATGGCCTCCGATCCGGGTCCACGTACTTC.

A single count supports this clone. The chain carries TRBV7-9 and TRBJ2-6; no firm D call. With 2 bases removed from V and 0 bases from J, the gap between germline ends came to 5 bases. CDR1 is SEHNR and CDR2 is FQNEAQ in the germline V gene (reference sequence). CDR3 length: 15 residues. The CDR3 here is CASSLLSSGANVLTF. CDR3 nucleotide sequence: TGTGCCAGCAGCTTATTAAGCTCTGGGGCCAACGTCCTGACTTTC. Combining the CDR3 with reference TRBV7-9 and TRBJ2-6 gives the whole variable domain DTGVSQNPRHKITKRGQNVTFRCDPISEHNRLYWYRQTLGQGPEFLTYFQNEAQLEKSRLLSDRFSAERPKGSFSTLEIQRTEQGDSAMYLCASSLLSSGANVLTFGAGSRLTVL.

This sequence joins TRBV29-1 and TRBJ2-7; D possibly corresponds to TRBD2 (5 bases). The CDR3 extends over 12 amino acids. Trimming pared 5 bases from V and 3 bases from J, leaving 11 bases between. Germline values: CDR1 SQVTM, CDR2 ANQGSEA. CDR3 residues: CSVRAGRYEQYF. DNA for the CDR3: TGCAGCGTTAGGGCGGGTCGCTACGAGCAGTACTTC.

This sequence joins TRBV9 and TRBJ2-1, with D possibly matching TRBD1 (5 bases). The ends were cut back, 3 bases at V and 12 bases at J, with 13 bases in the middle. Germline lookup yields CDR1 SGDLS and CDR2 YYNGEE. The CDR3 length is 12 residues. The CDR3 sequence: CASSEPYRGQFF. In DNA form, the CDR3 reads TGTGCCAGCAGCGAGCCCTATAGGGGGCAGTTCTTC.

This rearrangement joins TRBV6-1 to TRBJ2-1; 13 bases agree with TRBD2. The length of the CDR3 is 13 residues. Germline V lookup: CDR1 MNHNS, CDR2 SASEGT. After removal of 10 bases from V and 7 bases from J, the junction contained 4 bases not matched to a gene. CDR3 sequence: CATRTSGSNEQFF. In DNA, the CDR3 is TGTGCCACTCGGACTAGCGGGAGTAATGAGCAGTTCTTC.